The TCR beta chain under discussion was sequenced for a study of cytomegalovirus exposure and HLA in healthy donors. Study at large: Caucasian-associated ancestry cluster membership applied to about 83% of under 450 genotyped donors. The study, taken as a whole, reports: While the bulk of TCR sequences proved rare, some public TCRs turned up in many donors.

CDR1 SGHVS and CDR2 FNYEAQ come from the germline V gene. V lost 4 bases to trimming and J lost 3 bases, with 7 bases between them. This CDR3 has 12 residues. The sample holds a few counts of this clone. The antigen is unknown. Researchers ran the PCR with 60 Vbeta and 13 Jbeta primers. Authors' analysis steps: A follow-up analysis tallied around 76 million unique TCR beta chains, roughly 11 million shared. Sequencing used immunoSEQ multiplex PCR; TCRdb keeps in-frame clones, though not all of them. That table gives V, J and clone size, and the DNA gave D and trimming. In the table there are roughly 110,000 clones, around 73% of which are singletons.

The sequenced material came from PBMCs. The J gene is TRBJ2-7, the V gene TRBV7-6, with D possibly being TRBD1 (5 bases). This receptor was obtained from a young man in good health and CMV-seronegative. The CDR3 region has the DNA TGTGCCAGCAGCTCTACAGGCTACGAGCAGTACTTC. It is translated as CASSSTGYEQYF.